Sequencing of this T cell receptor (beta chain) was carried out in a study of blood T cell repertoires in COVID-19. Looking at the study overall: Acute and convalescent COVID-19 specimens originated in the United States, Italy and Spain.

Germline CDR1 SGHNT, CDR2 YENEEA. The CDR3 extends over 15 amino acids. V was trimmed by 5 bases and J by 4 bases, leaving 16 bases between them. The repertoire was sequenced with immunoSEQ multiplex PCR; TCRdb's copy has only in-frame clones and lacks some. In the table there are 90,000 to 150,000 clones, roughly 80% of which are singletons. The source material was peripheral blood. The rearrangement joins TRBV11-3 to TRBJ2-3, with D maybe TRBD2 (6 bases). This receptor was obtained from a human donor in a cohort sampled during active COVID-19. The CDR3 spells CASSPAGLGSDTQYF. Written as DNA, the CDR3 is TGTGCCAGCAGCCCGGCGGGGCTCGGGTCAGATACGCAGTATTTT.